This T cell receptor (beta chain) was retrieved from a study of blood T cell repertoires in COVID-19. Background on the study: Samples of COVID-19 (acute and convalescent) were obtained from the United States, Italy and Spain. T cells, B-cell-depleted T cells, or PBMCs supplied cDNA or gDNA.

Authors' data handling: Nucleated cell number was recorded as an estimate derived from reference gene primer amplification. Profiling relied on immunoSEQ multiplex PCR, and the TCRdb table lists in-frame clones only, not all of them. Clone size and V and J calls were adopted from that table, with D and trimming inferred from the DNA. The sample holds more than 150,000 clones, 75% to 90% seen once. This TCR derives from a woman aged 55-69 years with acute or convalescent COVID-19. Sample: peripheral blood.

The CDR3 here is CASSYDTEQFF. In DNA, the CDR3 is TGTGCCAGCAGTTACGACACTGAGCAGTTCTTC. This rearrangement joins TRBV6-2 or TRBV6-3 to TRBJ2-1, with D unclear. This CDR3 has 11 amino acids. Germline V lookup: CDR1 MNHEY, CDR2 SVGEGT. V shed 2 bases and J shed 9 bases, with 5 bases lying between them.